The clone carrying this TCR beta chain was observed a few times. The sample is drawn from a study of shared T cell receptors in the human thymus. Clones were read by immunoSEQ multiplex PCR, and TCRdb kept only the in-frame ones, dropping some. This sample has 700,000 or so clones, with 70% to 90% found just once. The V gene's germline CDR1 is MDHEN and CDR2 SYDVKM. The trim removed 2 bases at V and 2 bases at J, leaving 5 bases unmatched. This CDR3 has 16 residues. These data were also reused for a study on human thymus T cells. From that paper: Healthy Finnish infants undergoing corrective surgery for congenital heart defects were used as donors. Unrelated individuals were reported by related research to share highly overlapping thymic repertoires.

The chain uses TRBV28 and TRBJ2-7; 11 bases map to TRBD2. The sequenced sample consisted of thymocytes. The receptor was isolated from a girl younger than two with a congenital heart defect. The CDR3 loop is CASSLVETSGAYEQYF. The CDR3 DNA reads as TGTGCCAGCAGTTTAGTGGAGACTAGCGGGGCCTACGAGCAGTACTTC.